The 10 T cell receptor beta chains in this list originate from one sample, sequenced in a study of cytotoxic CD8 clonotypes in ibrutinib-treated CLL. Some clones are missing from TCRdb's copy, which holds only in-frame ones; the method was immunoSEQ multiplex PCR. The data contain about 130,000 clones, about 79% of them seen just once; the ten biggest clones take up around 13%. The sample in question was PBMCs, obtained after 12 months of ibrutinib treatment. The receptor set was obtained from a human donor with chronic lymphocytic leukemia.

This rearrangement joins TRBV23-1 to TRBJ1-2; 10 bases map to TRBD1. TRBV23-1 is labeled an ORF, and its function is uncertain. This CDR3 contains 17 residues. V shed 4 bases and J 0 bases; nucleotides not matched to a gene: 8. CDR3 DNA sequence: TGCGCCAGCAGTCCAGACCGGGACAGGGGACCTAACTATGGCTACACCTTC. Protein: CASSPDRDRGPNYGYTF.

This clone was picked up one time. J is TRBJ2-7 and V is TRBV30, with D perhaps matching TRBD1 or TRBD2 (5 bases each). Germline V gene lookup returns CDR1 GTSNPN and CDR2 SVGIG (reference sequence). V gave up 3 bases and J gave up 7 bases, with 16 bases separating them. The CDR3 runs 13 residues. The CDR3 nucleotides read TGTGCCTGGAGGCCGGGACGGCTAGGGGAGCAGTACTTC. This sequence encodes CAWRPGRLGEQYF.

This chain links TRBV5-1 with TRBJ2-2, with 8 bases aligning to TRBD2. The germline V gene has CDR1 SGHRS and CDR2 YFSETQ. This CDR3 comprises 17 residues. Trimming cost V 4 bases and J 2 bases; bases outside gene matches: 10. The CDR3 here is CASSHLAGRQNTGELFF. CDR3 DNA: TGCGCCAGCAGCCACTTAGCGGGACGACAAAACACCGGGGAGCTGTTTTTT.

This clone has only a few counts. The genes are TRBV7-8 and TRBJ1-2; D is unresolved. The CDR3 length is 13 residues. V lost 5 bases, J lost 3 bases, and 10 bases lay in between. The germline gives CDR1 SGHVS, CDR2 FQNEAQ. Here the CDR3 reads CASSTNTDYGYTF. CDR3 bases: TGTGCCAGCAGCACAAACACCGACTATGGCTACACCTTC.

J is TRBJ2-1 and V is TRBV15; D is ambiguous. This CDR3 comprises 17 residues. Trimming shortened V by 3 bases and J by 0 bases, and 15 bases separated the two germline ends. The V gene's germline CDR1 is LNHNV and CDR2 YYDKDF (reference sequence). The CDR3 sequence: CATSSDGRRSSYNEQFF. In nucleotides, the CDR3 is TGTGCCACCAGCAGCGACGGACGCCGTAGCTCCTACAATGAGCAGTTCTTC.

The V and J genes are TRBV21-1 and TRBJ2-7. TRBV21-1 is shown as a pseudogene. This CDR3 has 10 amino acids. DNA of the CDR3: TGTGCCAGCAGCACCTACGAGCAGTACTTC. As protein: CASSTYEQYF.

This CDR3 reads CASSRTGTGNNQPQHF. The CDR3 bases are TGTGCCAGCAGTCGTACCGGGACAGGGAACAATCAGCCCCAGCATTTT. The V gene is TRBV27, the J gene TRBJ1-5; 9 nucleotides match TRBD1. Looked up from germline, CDR1 is MNHEY and CDR2 is SMNVEV (reference sequence). V gave up 5 bases and J gave up 3 bases; unmatched junction bases: 8. The CDR3 is 16 residues long.

The chain links TRBV5-1 to TRBJ1-2; D possibly corresponds to TRBD1 (5 bases). This CDR3 spans 14 amino acids. Trimming pared 4 bases from V and 2 bases from J, leaving 12 bases between. CDR1 is SGHRS, CDR2 YFSETQ, per germline. CDR3 DNA: TGCGCCAGCAGCAGCCGGACACCCAACTATGGCTACACCTTC. Translated, it gives CASSSRTPNYGYTF.

The rearrangement joins TRBV4-2 to TRBJ2-1, with D possibly TRBD2 on 5 matching bases. The V end lost 1 base, the J end lost 2 bases, and 9 bases lay between the germline ends. This CDR3 has 15 amino acids. Per germline, CDR1 LGHNA and CDR2 YNFKEQ. CDR3: CASSQGRDPYNEQFF. The DNA for the CDR3 is TGTGCCAGCAGCCAAGGCCGGGATCCCTACAATGAGCAGTTCTTC.

The chain links TRBV28 to TRBJ2-7, with D possibly matching TRBD1 (6 bases). Trimming took 8 bases from V and 3 from J, leaving 14 bases between them. The CDR3 has 13 amino acids. The germline V gene has CDR1 MDHEN and CDR2 SYDVKM. The CDR3 protein is CASCRQVLYEQYF. The CDR3 nucleotides read TGTGCCAGCTGTCGACAGGTCCTCTACGAGCAGTACTTC.